Presented here are 32 T cell receptor beta chains from one specimen sequenced in a study of a mutant IDH1 vaccine in newly diagnosed glioma. TCRdb's table, derived via immunoSEQ multiplex PCR, lists solely in-frame clones and lacks some. The table includes about 92,000 clones, about 82% detected once. The time point was: baseline, week 1 (first vaccination visit). The treatment is: pre-vaccination baseline after standard-of-care therapy. The material sequenced was PBMCs, taken from a glioma patient treated with radiotherapy, temozolomide or both. Receptors originate from a man aged 35-49 years with glioma.

The V call is TRBV5-1, the J call TRBJ2-1; tentatively, D is TRBD1 (6 bases). CDR1 and CDR2 (germline): SGHRS, YFSETQ. The CDR3 length is 16 residues. Trimming cost V 1 base and J 3 bases, with 14 bases left between them. The chain's CDR3 is CASSLKQGSVYNEQFF. In DNA form, the CDR3 reads TGCGCCAGCAGCTTGAAACAGGGCTCGGTCTACAATGAGCAGTTCTTC.

The V call is TRBV7-2, the J call TRBJ1-3, with D unresolved. CDR3 length: 14 amino acids. Germline assignment: CDR1 SGHTA and CDR2 FQGNSA. The ends were cut back, 7 bases at V and 7 bases at J, with 17 bases in the middle. The CDR3 is CASTPGVGGNTIYF. The CDR3 nucleotides read TGTGCCAGCACCCCCGGCGTCGGAGGGAACACCATATATTTT.

The rearrangement links TRBV11-2 to TRBJ2-7, with D uncertain. The length of the CDR3 is 12 residues. The germline V gene has CDR1 SGHAT and CDR2 FQNNGV. V lost 5 bases to trimming and J lost 5 bases, with 10 bases between them. This chain's CDR3 is CASSLYHDEQYF. In DNA form, the CDR3 reads TGTGCCAGCAGCCTATACCACGACGAGCAGTACTTC.

To note about this clone: Other DNA variants within this sample encode the same CDR3. The DNA of the CDR3 is TGTGCCAGCTCACCTGGGACAGATACGCAGTATTTT. Its protein is CASSPGTDTQYF. The J gene is TRBJ2-3, the V gene TRBV18; unclear D gene. With 3 bases removed from V and 3 bases from J, the gap between germline ends came to 4 bases. This CDR3 is 12 amino acids long. The germline CDR1 and CDR2 sequences are KGHSH and LQKENI.

V gene TRBV14 combines with J gene TRBJ2-3, with D perhaps matching TRBD1 (5 bases). The CDR3 totals 11 residues. V lost 5 bases, J lost 7 bases, and 7 bases lay in between. Germline CDR1 SGHDN, CDR2 FVKESK. The CDR3 DNA sequence: TGTGCCAGCAGCGGGGCGTATACGCAGTATTTT. Translated, it gives CASSGAYTQYF. The variable domain in full, completed from reference TRBV14 and TRBJ2-3, reads EAGVTQFPSHSVIEKGQTVTLRCDPISGHDNLYWYRRVMGKEIKFLLHFVKESKQDESGMPNNRFLAERTGGTYSTLKVQPAELEDSGVYFCASSGAYTQYFGPGTRLTVL.

The V and J genes are TRBV9 and TRBJ2-7, with 10 bases fitting TRBD1. V was pared by 1 base and J by 6 bases, with 4 bases of the junction left unmatched. The CDR3 has 14 amino acids. Germline values: CDR1 SGDLS, CDR2 YYNGEE. The CDR3 DNA reads TGTGCCAGCAGCGTAAGACAGGGGGCGGGCGAGCAGTACTTC. This codes for CASSVRQGAGEQYF.

V usage is TRBV4-2 and J usage is TRBJ2-1; 15 bases map to TRBD2. The V gene's germline CDR1 is LGHNA and CDR2 YNFKEQ. This CDR3 has 20 residues. V lost 0 bases and J lost 3; bases outside the gene matches: 9. The CDR3 sequence: CASSQDLGLAGGGFYNEQFF. In DNA, the CDR3 is TGTGCCAGCAGCCAAGATCTCGGACTAGCGGGAGGGGGGTTCTACAATGAGCAGTTCTTC.

The chain carries TRBV10-2 and TRBJ2-2, with TRBD2 matching 14 bases. Germline V gene data show CDR1 as WSHSY and CDR2 as SAAADI. V lost 0 bases, J lost 13 bases, and 4 bases stayed unmatched. The CDR3 contains 15 residues. Written as DNA, the CDR3 is TGCGCCAGCAGTGAGTCGGGACTAGCGGGAGTAGGGCTGTTTTTT. It specifies CASSESGLAGVGLFF.

The CDR3 loop is CASSFFGTGGNGATFF. The CDR3, as DNA: TGTGCCAGCAGTTTTTTCGGGACAGGGGGAAACGGGGCAACTTTCTTT. The chain carries TRBV28 and TRBJ1-1; 11 bases match TRBD1. The junction had 15 bases not matched to a gene; V was cut back by 3 bases and J by 12 bases. Germline V gene data show CDR1 as MDHEN and CDR2 as SYDVKM. The CDR3 contains 16 residues.

This clone was seen a single time. J is TRBJ2-5 and V is TRBV5-4; D may be TRBD2 (7 bases). Trimming pared 4 bases from V and 1 base from J, leaving 14 bases between. The CDR3 consists of 15 residues. Germline V lookup: CDR1 SGHNT, CDR2 YYREEE (reference sequence). In DNA, the CDR3 is TGTGCCAGCAGCCCAAAAGGGGGGGTCCAAGAGACCCAGTACTTC. It yields the protein CASSPKGGVQETQYF.

The chain employs TRBV6-5 and TRBJ1-1, with a possible D match to TRBD1 (5 bases). The germline gives CDR1 MNHEY, CDR2 SVGAGI. V was trimmed by 2 bases and J by 2 bases, leaving 12 bases between them. The CDR3 spans 15 residues. Written as DNA, the CDR3 is TGTGCCAGCAGTTACGGCAGGGAGGGCAACACTGAAGCTTTCTTT. Translation gives CASSYGREGNTEAFF.

V gene TRBV2 combines with J gene TRBJ1-5; D is undetermined. Germline V gene data show CDR1 as SNHLY and CDR2 as FYNNEI. Trimming cost V 4 bases and J 6 bases, with 10 bases left between them. The CDR3 is made up of 13 amino acids. The CDR3 here is CASSARGIQPQHF. CDR3 nucleotide sequence: TGTGCCAGCAGTGCTAGAGGGATTCAGCCCCAGCATTTT.

V gene TRBV6-5 combines with J gene TRBJ2-2; D not resolved. The CDR3 runs to 14 residues. V lost 0 bases, J lost 4 bases, and 6 bases lay in between. Germline CDR1 reads MNHEY; CDR2 reads SVGAGI. The CDR3, as DNA: TGTGCCAGCAGTTACTCGGAAGGCACCGGGGAGCTGTTTTTT. Its protein is CASSYSEGTGELFF.

This clone was seen a handful of times. The CDR3 DNA reads TGTGCCAGCACCAATCCCCGCACAGATACGCAGTATTTT. Translating gives CASTNPRTDTQYF. The chain carries TRBV11-2 and TRBJ2-3; unclear D gene. The CDR3 is 13 residues long. CDR1 and CDR2 (germline): SGHAT, FQNNGV. The germline V and J ends were trimmed by 7 bases and 1 base, with 9 bases remaining between them. Complete variable domain (other parts from reference TRBV11-2 and TRBJ2-3): EAGVAQSPRYKIIEKRQSVAFWCNPISGHATLYWYQQILGQGPKLLIQFQNNGVVDDSQLPKDRFSAERLKGVDSTLKIQPAKLEDSAVYLCASTNPRTDTQYFGPGTRLTVL.

The J gene is TRBJ1-3, the V gene TRBV7-8, with 7 positions matching TRBD1. CDR1 is SGHVS and CDR2 is FQNEAQ in the germline V gene. The CDR3 has 16 residues. The trim removed 8 bases at V and 0 bases at J, leaving 10 bases unmatched. As DNA, the CDR3 is TGTGCCAGCTCCATTAGGGGACAGAGCTCTGGAAACACCATATATTTT. Its translation is CASSIRGQSSGNTIYF.

In its sample, this clone was seen a few times. The chain recombines TRBV6-4 with TRBJ2-3, with 12 bases that match TRBD2. The CDR3 contains 16 residues. CDR1 is MRHNA and CDR2 is SNTAGT in the germline V gene. With 2 bases clipped from V and 4 bases from J, the junction kept 4 bases outside the gene matches. CDR3 in DNA: TGTGCCAGCAGTGACGGGCTAGCGGGGGGGCCAGATACGCAGTATTTT. It codes for CASSDGLAGGPDTQYF.

The rearrangement uses TRBV11-2 and TRBJ1-1, with TRBD1 matching over 7 bases. The CDR3 covers 16 residues. With V trimmed by 0 bases and J by 3 bases, 7 bases remained unmatched. Germline V gene data show CDR1 as SGHAT and CDR2 as FQNNGV. CDR3 sequence (DNA): TGTGCCAGCAGCTTAGATAAGAAGGGGGCGTACACTGAAGCTTTCTTT. It yields the protein CASSLDKKGAYTEAFF.

The rearrangement links TRBV5-4 to TRBJ2-7; possible D gene TRBD1, 7 bases. This CDR3 comprises 15 residues. Germline V lookup: CDR1 SGHNT, CDR2 YYREEE (reference sequence). The V gene lost 2 bases and the J gene lost 2 bases, with 14 bases spanning the gap. CDR3 sequence: CASSFGGGVPYEQYF. For the CDR3, the DNA is TGTGCCAGCAGCTTCGGAGGGGGCGTACCCTACGAGCAGTACTTC.

The CDR3 DNA is TGTGCCCGAACAGGGTTCACCTACAATGAGCAGTTCTTC. Protein: CARTGFTYNEQFF. V and J are TRBV30 and TRBJ2-1, with D possibly being TRBD1 (6 bases). V shed 8 bases and J shed 2 bases, with 13 bases lying between them. Germline CDR1 GTSNPN, CDR2 SVGIG (reference sequence). This CDR3 is built from 13 residues.

J is TRBJ2-7 and V is TRBV9; 8 bases agree with TRBD1. This CDR3 region has 15 residues. With V trimmed by 3 bases and J by 5 bases, 10 bases remained unmatched. CDR1 is SGDLS and CDR2 is YYNGEE in the germline V gene. In DNA form, the CDR3 reads TGTGCCAGCAGCGAGCGGACAGGGCTGGCCCACGAGCAGTACTTC. Amino acids: CASSERTGLAHEQYF.

CDR3 amino acids: CASSLAAGGGSPLHF. The DNA of the CDR3 is TGTGCCAGCAGCTTAGCCGCAGGCGGAGGTTCACCCCTCCACTTT. The V and J genes are TRBV7-9 and TRBJ1-6; D unresolved. Germline V gene sequence: CDR1 SEHNR, CDR2 FQNEAQ (reference sequence). Trimming removed 0 bases from V and 9 bases from J, with 12 bases in between. The CDR3 consists of 15 residues.

The CDR3 is CASSRRTGGYEKLFF. In DNA form, the CDR3 reads TGTGCCAGCAGCCGCCGGACAGGGGGATATGAAAAACTGTTTTTT. The chain joins TRBV4-2 to TRBJ1-4; 10 positions agree with TRBD1. Losses at the gene ends were 4 bases for V and 6 bases for J; bases not matched to a gene: 5. CDR1 is LGHNA and CDR2 is YNFKEQ in the germline V gene. There are 15 residues in the CDR3.

The CDR3 region has the DNA TGCAGCGTACTCAGCGGGCAAGAGACCCAGTACTTC. Its protein is CSVLSGQETQYF. The chain employs TRBV29-1 and TRBJ2-5, with D maybe TRBD2 (6 bases). V was clipped by 6 bases and J by 2 bases, with 10 bases between them. The CDR3 is 12 residues long. The germline V gene encodes CDR1 SQVTM and CDR2 ANQGSEA.

The chain couples TRBV6-5 to TRBJ1-2; D remains ambiguous. The CDR3 is 12 amino acids. CDR1 MNHEY and CDR2 SVGAGI come from the germline V gene. With 0 bases removed from V and 8 bases from J, the gap between germline ends came to 7 bases. CDR3 nucleotide sequence: TGTGCCAGCAGTTACTCGATGGGGGGCTACACCTTC. Protein product: CASSYSMGGYTF.

A few counts support this clone. The rearrangement uses TRBV4-2 and TRBJ2-3; 8 bases are shared with TRBD2. V was pared by 3 bases and J by 2 bases, with 19 bases of the junction left unmatched. The CDR3 sequence is 20 residues long. The germline CDR1 and CDR2 sequences are LGHNA and YNFKEQ. DNA for the CDR3: TGTGCCAGCAGCCAGGAAAAAGGGAGCGGGGGTTTGATTACCACAGATACGCAGTATTTT. The encoded protein is CASSQEKGSGGLITTDTQYF.

The chain is built from TRBV7-2 and TRBJ1-5; TRBD1 matches 10 bases. CDR3 length: 14 residues. V trimming: 1 base; J trimming: 6 bases; junction bases outside the gene matches: 0. Germline V CDR1 and CDR2: SGHTA, FQGNSA. The CDR3 region is CASSLGDRGQPQHF. Written as DNA, the CDR3 is TGTGCCAGCAGCTTAGGGGACAGGGGTCAGCCCCAGCATTTT. The full variable domain, with the rest looked up from reference TRBV7-2 and TRBJ1-5, is GAGVSQSPSNKVTEKGKDVELRCDPISGHTALYWYRQSLGQGLEFLIYFQGNSAPDKSGLPSDRFSAERTGGSVSTLTIQRTQQEDSAVYLCASSLGDRGQPQHFGDGTRLSIL.

V gene TRBV29-1 combines with J gene TRBJ2-3; D may match TRBD1 or TRBD2 (6 bases each). Germline CDR1 reads SQVTM; CDR2 reads ANQGSEA. V lost 6 bases and J 10 bases, leaving 17 bases between the germline ends. The CDR3 spans 12 residues. In nucleotides, the CDR3 is TGCAGCGTGGAGGGATGGGGGCCTCCGCAGTATTTT. Its protein is CSVEGWGPPQYF.

This rearrangement joins TRBV7-9 to TRBJ2-3; the D is unclear. This CDR3 is 12 amino acids long. The germline CDR1 and CDR2 sequences are SEHNR and FQNEAQ (reference sequence). Trimming left V 5 bases short and J 5 bases short, with 8 bases between. The CDR3 loop is CASSQMEDTQYF. The DNA for the CDR3 is TGTGCCAGCAGCCAAATGGAAGATACGCAGTATTTT.

The rearrangement uses TRBV6-1 and TRBJ2-1; D ambiguous. Germline assignment: CDR1 MNHNS and CDR2 SASEGT. Between the trimmed V and J ends, which lost 1 base and 6 bases, there was a span of 10 bases. This CDR3 is 14 amino acids long. The CDR3: CASSEVLLVNEQFF. CDR3 bases: TGTGCCAGCAGTGAAGTTTTGCTGGTCAATGAGCAGTTCTTC.

This clone was counted only a few times. The chain carries TRBV6-5 and TRBJ1-6; the match to TRBD1 covers 9 bases. Per germline, CDR1 MNHEY and CDR2 SVGAGI. The CDR3 totals 15 residues. With 6 bases clipped from V and 10 bases from J, the junction kept 10 bases outside the gene matches. The CDR3 region is CASSRGQGKISPLHF. DNA for the CDR3: TGTGCCAGCAGCAGGGGACAGGGCAAGATATCACCCCTCCACTTT.

This clone was recorded a few times. The V call is TRBV11-3, the J call TRBJ2-2, with no clear D. The V end was cut by 4 bases, the J end by 1 base, with 4 bases between. The CDR3 is made up of 13 amino acids. Germline V CDR1 and CDR2: SGHNT, YENEEA. CDR3 sequence reads: CASSSQNTGELFF. CDR3 sequence (DNA): TGTGCCAGCAGCTCCCAGAACACCGGGGAGCTGTTTTTT.

Note on this clone: Other DNA sequences in this sample translate to the same CDR3. V gene TRBV27 combines with J gene TRBJ2-2; the D gene is possibly TRBD2 (6 bases). The CDR3 is 13 residues long. The ends were cut back, 5 bases at V and 4 bases at J, with 8 bases in the middle. Germline V gene lookup returns CDR1 MNHEY and CDR2 SMNVEV (reference sequence). In DNA form, the CDR3 reads TGTGCCAGCAGTGGGAGGAGCACCGGGGAGCTGTTTTTT. Protein sequence: CASSGRSTGELFF.